The clone carrying this TCR beta chain was seen repeatedly, ten times or more. Its cognate antigen is unknown. The CDR3 sequence is 14 residues long. The V gene end was trimmed by 8 bases and the J gene end by 0 bases; junction bases not matched to a gene: 4. From germline, CDR1 is SNHLY and CDR2 FYNNEI. This specimen comes from a study of T-cell reconstitution after alpha-beta-depleted transplantation in children. Study results and limitations: By about two months after transplant, alpha-beta T cells reportedly arose from several hundred graft clones that had expanded.

TCRbeta library construction was performed incorporating unique molecular identifiers. TCRdb re-called the PCR reads with MiXCR, one entry per CDR3 protein. The sample yields hundreds of thousands of distinct CDR3 sequences, about 11% seen once. The TCR was taken from a child younger than two with acute myeloid leukemia, due to receive a stem cell transplant. J is TRBJ1-2 and V is TRBV2; 9 bases align to TRBD1. This material consisted of PBMCs, taken before TCRalphabeta/CD19-depleted stem cell transplant. Here the CDR3 DNA reads TGTGCCAGCGGTCGACAGGGGGCTAACTATGGCTACACCTTC. This sequence encodes CASGRQGANYGYTF.